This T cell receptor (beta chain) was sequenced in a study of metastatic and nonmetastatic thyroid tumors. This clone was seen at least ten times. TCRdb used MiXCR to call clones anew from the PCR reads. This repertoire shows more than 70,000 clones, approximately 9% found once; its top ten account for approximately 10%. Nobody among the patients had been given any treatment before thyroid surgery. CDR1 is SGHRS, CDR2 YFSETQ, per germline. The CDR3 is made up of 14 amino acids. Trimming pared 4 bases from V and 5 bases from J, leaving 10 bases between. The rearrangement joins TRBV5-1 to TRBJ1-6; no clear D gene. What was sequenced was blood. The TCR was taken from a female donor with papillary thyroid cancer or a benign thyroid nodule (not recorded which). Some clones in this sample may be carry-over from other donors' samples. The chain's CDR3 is CASSRDGHNSPLHF. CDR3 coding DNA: TGCGCCAGCAGCCGCGACGGACATAATTCACCCCTCCACTTT.